This is a list of T cell receptor beta chains from one sample in a study of cytomegalovirus exposure and HLA in healthy donors. The repertoire was sequenced with immunoSEQ multiplex PCR; TCRdb's copy has only in-frame clones and lacks some. The repertoire consists of about 190,000 clones, with 82% occurring once and the leading ten covering approximately 0.74%. Sequencing was carried out using PBMCs. These receptor sequences come from a woman in her late teens or twenties in good health and CMV-seronegative. Both conserved end residues are part of each CDR3. A D gene is named only where the DNA matches it firmly. Clone sizes are given selectively: once, few, many, or a class where the clone is expanded.

size	J	V	D	DNA	CDR3
NA	TRBJ1-1	TRBV19	NA	TGTGCCAGTAGGGCAGGCACTGAAGCTTTCTTT	CASRAGTEAFF
NA	TRBJ2-7	TRBV15	NA	TGTGCCACCATGGCCGTGGAGTCCTACGAGCAGTACTTC	CATMAVESYEQYF
NA	TRBJ1-1	TRBV28	NA	TGTGCCAGCGACACACAGGGTAAAAACACTGAAGCTTTCTTT	CASDTQGKNTEAFF
NA	TRBJ2-7	TRBV7-9	NA	TGTGCCAGCAGCTACAACTACGAGCAGTACTTC	CASSYNYEQYF
NA	TRBJ1-2	TRBV29-1	TRBD1	TGCAGCGTTGAAGCCGGGACAGATTATGGCTACACCTTC	CSVEAGTDYGYTF
NA	TRBJ2-4	TRBV30	NA	TGTGCCTGGACGAACGGGATCGGGTACATTCAGTACTTC	CAWTNGIGYIQYF
once	TRBJ1-5	TRBV19	NA	TGTGCCAGTAGTGGGGCCGTTAATCAGCCCCAGCATTTT	CASSGAVNQPQHF
few	TRBJ1-1	TRBV19	NA	TGTGCCAGTAGTGGGGGGGTCACTGAAGCTTTCTTT	CASSGGVTEAFF
NA	TRBJ2-1	TRBV7-2	TRBD1	TGTGCCAGCAGCTTCAATCCGGGACAGGGCAATGAGCAGTTCTTC	CASSFNPGQGNEQFF
NA	TRBJ2-2	TRBV5-1	TRBD2	TGCGCCACCAGGACTAGCGGGAACACCGGGGAGCTGTTTTTT	CATRTSGNTGELFF
once	TRBJ1-5	TRBV27	TRBD1	TGTGCCAGCAGACCCCACAGGGGAAGCAATCAGCCCCAGCATTTT	CASRPHRGSNQPQHF
NA	TRBJ2-7	TRBV7-2	TRBD1	TGTGCCAGCAGCTTCGACAGGGCCCCCTACGAGCAGTACTTC	CASSFDRAPYEQYF
NA	TRBJ2-7	TRBV7-3	TRBD2	TGTGCCAGCAGCTTAAGGCGGGAGGGGGGACTTTTCGAGCAGTACTTC	CASSLRREGGLFEQYF
NA	TRBJ2-7	TRBV2	TRBD2	TGTGCCACAACCCCTAGCGGGGGGCAGTCCTACGAGCAGTACTTC	CATTPSGGQSYEQYF
NA	TRBJ2-7	TRBV21-1	NA	TGTGCCAGCAGCAAGAGACTAGCGTTCTACGAGCAGTACTTC	CASSKRLAFYEQYF
NA	TRBJ2-1	TRBV5-1	TRBD1	TGCGCCAGCAGGATGGGACAGGACAATGAGCAGTTCTTC	CASRMGQDNEQFF
once	TRBJ2-7	TRBV21-1	NA	TGTGCCAGCAGCAAAGCTCCAGGCGAGTACGAGCAGTACTTC	CASSKAPGEYEQYF
NA	TRBJ2-1	TRBV2	TRBD1	TGTGCCACGTTGATTGTCGGGACAGGGGGTGAAAGGAATGAGCAGTTCTTC	CATLIVGTGGERNEQFF
NA	TRBJ2-3	TRBV5-4	NA	TGTGCCAGCAGCTTGGCTGATACGCAGTATTTT	CASSLADTQYF
NA	TRBJ2-5	TRBV18	TRBD1	TGTGCCAGCTCACCCTCATTACCTGAACAGGGGGCTGGAGAGACCCAGTACTTC	CASSPSLPEQGAGETQYF
few	TRBJ1-1	TRBV5-1	NA	TGCGCCAGCAGCTTGGAGGGGTCTGAAGCTTTCTTT	CASSLEGSEAFF
NA	TRBJ2-7	TRBV18	TRBD1	TGTGCCAGCTCAGTCGGGACAGCGAGCTCCTACGAGCAGTACTTC	CASSVGTASSYEQYF
NA	TRBJ1-2	TRBV20-1	NA	TGCAGTGCGACTTTGACTGGCGGCTACACCTTC	CSATLTGGYTF
few	TRBJ2-3	TRBV14	TRBD2	TGTGCCAGCAGCCTCGGACTAGCGGGGGCGGCAGATACGCAGTATTTT	CASSLGLAGAADTQYF
NA	TRBJ2-2	TRBV14	TRBD1	TGTGCCAGCAGCCGGACAGGGCTCACCGGGGAGCTGTTTTTT	CASSRTGLTGELFF